These T cell receptor beta chains were read from a single sample in a study of blood T cells in healthy people across ages. A single record per CDR3 protein comes from TCRdb applying MiXCR to the 5' RACE reads. This sample carries 800,000 to 1,300,000 distinct CDR3 sequences, almost 25% of them seen once, and the ten largest clones take approximately 0.75%. These same data were also listed under a study on T cells of mothers and their children.

The specimen sequenced was blood. These receptors were collected from a girl aged 2-10 years in good health. The CDR3 runs from the conserved cysteine through the conserved F or W. The D gene is left open where the match is weak. Clone size is shown for a subset of rows, as once, few, many or a class of expanded clone.

CDR3 length	V gene	clone size	J gene	D gene	CDR3 DNA	CDR3 protein
14	TRBV15	few	TRBJ2-7	TRBD1	TGTGCCACCAGCAGAGATTACAGGGGTAACGAGCAGTACTTC	CATSRDYRGNEQYF
13	TRBV2	many	TRBJ1-2	.	TGTGCCAGCAGTGAAGACGGGAACTATGGCTACACCTTC	CASSEDGNYGYTF
13	TRBV24-1	once	TRBJ2-1	.	TGTGCCACCAGTGACCCTGGCAACAATGAGCAGTTCTTC	CATSDPGNNEQFF
19	TRBV24-1	many	TRBJ2-1	TRBD1	TGTGCCACCAGTGACGTTACAGGGGAAACTTATGGGGCCTACAATGAGCAGTTCTTC	CATSDVTGETYGAYNEQFF
13	TRBV10-3	.	TRBJ1-2	.	TGTGCCATCAGTGGCCCTCCGGTCTATGGCTACACCTTC	CAISGPPVYGYTF
17	TRBV13	.	TRBJ2-1	.	TGTGCCAGCAGCCCAATACCCCCAACTAGCTCCTACAATGAGCAGTTCTTC	CASSPIPPTSSYNEQFF
12	TRBV12-3/TRBV12-4	.	TRBJ2-1	.	TGTGCCACCGAGCGGACACAGGGTGAGCAGTTCTTC	CATERTQGEQFF
15	TRBV5-1	.	TRBJ2-5	.	TGCGCCAGCCAACCCCAAGGGACGATCCAAGAGACCCAGTACTTC	CASQPQGTIQETQYF
16	TRBV7-6	.	TRBJ1-4	.	TGTGCCAGCAGCTCCAACCTTCCCACAACTAATGAAAAACTGTTTTTT	CASSSNLPTTNEKLFF
12	TRBV6-1	few	TRBJ2-5	.	TGTGCCAGCAGTGATATGGGAGAGACCCAGTACTTC	CASSDMGETQYF
14	TRBV29-1	few	TRBJ1-5	.	TGCAGCTCAAATCGGGGACGGAGCAATCAGCCCCAGCATTTT	CSSNRGRSNQPQHF
14	TRBV5-1	many	TRBJ2-1	TRBD2	TGTGCCAGCAGCTGGACCAGCGGGAGCAATGAGCAGTTCTTC	CASSWTSGSNEQFF
12	TRBV10-3	few	TRBJ2-7	.	TGTGCCACAACCGGGACAACCTACGAGCAGTACTTC	CATTGTTYEQYF
14	TRBV4-3	many	TRBJ1-5	.	TGCGCCAGCAGCCAAGAACGACTCTATCAGCCCCAGCATTTT	CASSQERLYQPQHF
16	TRBV7-8	.	TRBJ1-4	.	TGTGCCAGCAGCTTTGCGATCCGGGACCCCAATGAAAAACTGTTTTTT	CASSFAIRDPNEKLFF
15	TRBV15	.	TRBJ2-7	.	TGTGCCACCAGCAGAGATTCTGGGGAGTCCTACGAGCAGTACTTC	CATSRDSGESYEQYF
16	TRBV4-3	few	TRBJ2-5	.	TGCGCCAGCAGCCAAGTCCTTCTAGGGTCGAGAGAGACCCAGTACTTC	CASSQVLLGSRETQYF
14	TRBV28	few	TRBJ2-7	.	TGTGCCAGCAGCACAGGGCCTCCCTCCTACGAGCAGTACTTC	CASSTGPPSYEQYF
15	TRBV29-1	.	TRBJ2-7	.	TGCAGCGTAAGAAAATCCGGGACCCCTTCTAACGAGCAGTACTTC	CSVRKSGTPSNEQYF
12	TRBV28	.	TRBJ1-1	.	TGTGCCAGCAGTTCGGTGGTCACTGAAGCTTTCTTT	CASSSVVTEAFF
16	TRBV4-1	once	TRBJ2-5	TRBD2	TGCGCCAGCAGCCTCATGGGACTAGTCAGGGGAGAGACCCAGTACTTC	CASSLMGLVRGETQYF
13	TRBV29-1	.	TRBJ1-2	TRBD1	TGCAGCGCCGGAGGGGGCGAAGACTATGGCTACACCTTC	CSAGGGEDYGYTF
15	TRBV5-1	.	TRBJ2-5	TRBD2	TGCGCCAGCAGCCCGTCGCGGGGGGTCGCAGAGACCCAGTACTTC	CASSPSRGVAETQYF
16	TRBV5-6	few	TRBJ2-3	.	TGTGCCAGCAGCTGGCCTGGGACTTCCTACACAGATACGCAGTATTTT	CASSWPGTSYTDTQYF
14	TRBV2	few	TRBJ2-5	TRBD1	TGTGCCAGCATTAAGATCAGGGGGCAAGAGACCCAGTACTTC	CASIKIRGQETQYF
14	TRBV20-1	.	TRBJ2-4	.	TGCAGTGCTAGAGAAAGGGTAGCCAAAAACATTCAGTACTTC	CSARERVAKNIQYF
14	TRBV12-3/TRBV12-4	few	TRBJ1-2	TRBD1	TGTGCCAGCAGGCTCCGGGACAGGGCGGGTGGCTACACCTTC	CASRLRDRAGGYTF
12	TRBV6-6	few	TRBJ2-7	TRBD2	TGTGGAGTAGCGGGAGGCTCCCACGAGCAGTACTTC	CGVAGGSHEQYF
14	TRBV20-1	.	TRBJ2-7	TRBD2	TGCAGTGCTAGAGACCGGGACTACACCTACGAGCAGTACTTC	CSARDRDYTYEQYF
14	TRBV6-6	once	TRBJ2-7	TRBD1	TGTGCCAGCAGTTACGGGACAGGAAACTACGAGCAGTACTTC	CASSYGTGNYEQYF
17	TRBV7-2	.	TRBJ1-3	.	TGTGCCAGCAGCTTAGGTCCGTCGCCAGGGTACGGAAGCACCATATATTTT	CASSLGPSPGYGSTIYF
15	TRBV6-5	.	TRBJ2-1	.	TGTGCCAGCAGTTACTCAGGCGGAGACTACAATGAGCAGTTCTTC	CASSYSGGDYNEQFF
13	TRBV15	.	TRBJ2-4	.	TGTGCCACCAGCAGAGATCTGACGTCGCCGGAGTACTTC	CATSRDLTSPEYF
16	TRBV11-2	.	TRBJ2-5	TRBD2	TGTGCCAGCAGCCCGGGAGCGGGGGAGTACCAAGAGACCCAGTACTTC	CASSPGAGEYQETQYF
14	TRBV27	.	TRBJ2-7	TRBD1	TGTGCCAGCAGTTTACAGGGGGCTGGCTACGAGCAGTACTTC	CASSLQGAGYEQYF
10	TRBV12-3/TRBV12-4	few	TRBJ2-1	.	TGTGCCAGCAGCAACACTGAGCAGTTCTTC	CASSNTEQFF
14	TRBV24-1	few	TRBJ2-3	.	TGTGCCACCAGTGACCTAAACCTCTCAGATACGCAGTATTTT	CATSDLNLSDTQYF
15	TRBV6-1	.	TRBJ1-3	.	TGTGCCAGCAAAAGCCGTTCAGGGCCTGGAAACACCATATATTTT	CASKSRSGPGNTIYF